This T cell receptor (beta chain) was sequenced during a study of control samples from healthy donors and cancer patients. The table came from immunoSEQ multiplex PCR; TCRdb's copy has only in-frame clones and leaves some out. This table has about 120,000 clones, just under 90% appearing once. The receptor was isolated from a man in his thirties or forties in good health. Sample: blood.

CDR3 bases: TGTGCCAGCAGTTTCCAATGGAGGAACACTGAAGCTTTCTTT. Translated, it gives CASSFQWRNTEAFF. The chain recombines TRBV27 with TRBJ1-1; no clear D gene. The CDR3 spans 14 residues. The V end lost 3 bases, the J end lost 1 base, and 9 bases lay between the germline ends. Germline-derived CDR1 and CDR2 are MNHEY and SMNVEV (reference sequence).